This T cell receptor (beta chain) was recorded in a study of cytomegalovirus exposure and HLA in healthy donors. The PCR made use of 60 Vbeta and 13 Jbeta primers. Data came from immunoSEQ multiplex PCR; TCRdb stores just in-frame clones and leaves some out. The repertoire holds 130,000 to 150,000 clones, with 60% to 85% as singletons. The receptor was derived from a man in his forties or fifties in good health and CMV-seropositive. Sequencing was carried out using PBMCs.

CDR3 nucleotide sequence: TGTGCCAGCAGTTCGGCAGGGACTAACTATGGCTACACCTTC. Translating gives CASSSAGTNYGYTF. This rearrangement joins TRBV6-5 to TRBJ1-2; a possible D gene is TRBD1 (5 bases). The ends were cut back, 4 bases at V and 0 bases at J, with 9 bases in the middle. Germline V gene sequence: CDR1 MNHEY, CDR2 SVGAGI. This CDR3 is built from 14 residues.